Each of the 10 T cell receptor beta chains below was sequenced from the same sample in a study of T cell responses to AZD1222 COVID-19 vaccine. Sequenced by immunoSEQ multiplex PCR; TCRdb stores in-frame clones only, minus some. The sample lists some 150,000 clones, roughly 94% occurring once. Specimen: peripheral blood, collected on day 0 of MenACWY control vaccination. The receptors were gathered from an adult in good health.

The chain combines TRBV6-6 with TRBJ2-7; weak D call: TRBD1 (6 bases). The CDR3 has 15 amino acids. The V and J ends lost 2 bases and 0 bases respectively, with 11 bases between them. Germline loops: CDR1 MNHNY, CDR2 SVGAGI (reference sequence). CDR3 in amino acids: CASSYQRTASYEQYF. The DNA for the CDR3 is TGTGCCAGCAGTTACCAGCGGACAGCCTCCTACGAGCAGTACTTC.

The rearrangement links TRBV7-9 to TRBJ2-2; 11 bases fit TRBD2. Germline CDR1 and CDR2: SEHNR and FQNEAQ (reference sequence). J lost 5 bases, V lost 0 bases, and 2 bases had no gene match. The CDR3 covers 16 residues. CDR3 in DNA: TGTGCCAGCAGCTTAGCCCGACTAGCGGGGACCGGGGAGCTGTTTTTT. Translation: CASSLARLAGTGELFF.

This chain joins TRBV6-6 and TRBJ2-1; no reliable D call. V was trimmed by 2 bases and J by 7 bases, leaving 6 bases between them. The CDR3 is 12 amino acids. Germline loops: CDR1 MNHNY, CDR2 SVGAGI (reference sequence). CDR3 region: CASSYVLNEQFF. The CDR3 bases are TGTGCCAGCAGTTACGTCCTTAATGAGCAGTTCTTC.

This rearrangement joins TRBV21-1 to TRBJ2-1; the DNA was not compared with TRBD1, the D call given in the table. TRBV21-1 is listed as a pseudogene. The CDR3 loop spans 16 amino acids. CDR3 in amino acids: CASKKQGKPLSNEQFF. DNA for the CDR3: TGTGCCAGCAAAAAACAGGGGAAACCCCTCTCCAATGAGCAGTTCTTC.

The genes are TRBV19 and TRBJ2-1, with 12 bases that match TRBD2. Germline values: CDR1 LNHDA, CDR2 SQIVND (reference sequence). There are 16 residues in the CDR3. Losses at the gene ends were 3 bases for V and 4 bases for J; bases not matched to a gene: 4. The CDR3 loop reads CASSIPGLAGYNEQFF. Written as DNA, the CDR3 is TGTGCCAGTAGTATTCCGGGACTAGCGGGTTACAATGAGCAGTTCTTC.

The chain couples TRBV28 to TRBJ2-5, with 12 bases fitting TRBD2. V was clipped by 0 bases and J by 2 bases; unmatched bases: 7. Germline-derived CDR1 and CDR2 are MDHEN and SYDVKM. The CDR3 contains 18 residues. As DNA, the CDR3 is TGTGCCAGCAGTTTATGGACTAGCGGGAGCCCACAGCAAGAGACCCAGTACTTC. Translated, it gives CASSLWTSGSPQQETQYF.

The V and J genes are TRBV6-2 or TRBV6-3 and TRBJ2-7; D gene unclear. Germline CDR1 MNHEY, CDR2 SVGEGT. Trimming stripped 0 bases from V and 7 bases from J, with 19 bases between. The CDR3 covers 16 residues. For the CDR3, the DNA is TGTGCCAGCAGTTACTCTGGGTCCCTAACGCGTGTTGAGCAGTACTTC. Residues: CASSYSGSLTRVEQYF.

This clone was observed a few times. The rearrangement links TRBV27 to TRBJ2-7, with D unclear. V shed 3 bases and J shed 7 bases, with 10 bases lying between them. CDR1 is MNHEY, CDR2 SMNVEV, per germline (reference sequence). This CDR3 region has 12 residues. CDR3 region: CASSFGGTEQYF. Written as DNA, the CDR3 is TGTGCCAGCAGTTTCGGCGGCACGGAGCAGTACTTC.

The V and J genes are TRBV27 and TRBJ2-7; 9 bases are a match to TRBD2. Germline V CDR1 and CDR2: MNHEY, SMNVEV (reference sequence). The CDR3 runs 14 residues. V trimming: 4 bases; J trimming: 3 bases; junction bases outside the gene matches: 4. This CDR3 reads CASSSPSGNYEQYF. CDR3 nucleotides: TGTGCCAGCAGTTCCCCTAGCGGGAACTACGAGCAGTACTTC.

The chain carries TRBV18 and TRBJ1-1, with D tentatively TRBD1 (6 bases). The ends were cut back, 3 bases at V and 4 bases at J, with 15 bases in the middle. The CDR3 runs 15 residues. Germline V CDR1 and CDR2: KGHSH, LQKENI. The CDR3 spells CASSPGWGRGTEAFF. CDR3 bases: TGTGCCAGCTCACCGGGGTGGGGGCGTGGCACTGAAGCTTTCTTT.